This T cell receptor (beta chain) emerged from a study of blood T cell repertoires in COVID-19. The protocol was immunoSEQ multiplex PCR, while the TCRdb copy is restricted to in-frame clones and leaves out a portion. The sample shows approximately 150,000 clones, just under 85% of them seen only once. The CDR3 runs to 14 residues. Trimming removed 4 bases from V and 6 bases from J; junction bases left unmatched: 6. In germline, CDR1 is SGHDT, CDR2 YYEEEE. This receptor was identified in a woman of 80 years or more with COVID-19, enrolled during active disease. The chain employs TRBV5-6 and TRBJ2-2; the match to TRBD1 covers 7 bases. Sequencing input: peripheral blood. CDR3 in DNA: TGTGCCAGCAGCCCGAGACAGGGCCCCGGGGAGCTGTTTTTT. Translated: CASSPRQGPGELFF.